This paragraph covers one T cell receptor beta chain sequence. Here immunoSEQ multiplex PCR was the method, and the copy in TCRdb shows in-frame clones only, minus some. The data contain more than 95,000 clones, less than 90% of them singletons. This sample is drawn from a study of blood T cell repertoires in COVID-19. Across the study: Samples came from the United States, Italy and Spain, spanning acute and convalescent COVID-19. T cells, B-cell-depleted T cells, or PBMCs supplied cDNA or gDNA.

This TCR was sampled from a human donor in a cohort sampled during active COVID-19. Sequenced input: peripheral blood.

The CDR3 coding sequence is TGTGCCAGCAGGGGGACTCTTACCTACGAGCAGTACTTC. It codes for CASRGTLTYEQYF. V gene TRBV28 combines with J gene TRBJ2-7; weak D call: TRBD2 (6 bases). Germline CDR1 is MDHEN and CDR2 is SYDVKM. V was trimmed by 6 bases and J by 2 bases, leaving 11 bases between them. CDR3 length equals 13 residues.